Each of the 9 T cell receptor beta chains below was sequenced from the same sample in a study of cytomegalovirus exposure and HLA in healthy donors. The PCR ran on 60 Vbeta and 13 Jbeta primers. Measured with immunoSEQ multiplex PCR; TCRdb has only the in-frame clones, and not every one. Here the sample spans approximately 120,000 clones, approximately 75% being singletons. Sequencing input: PBMCs. Receptor source: a woman aged 45-60 years in good health and CMV-seronegative.

This chain connects TRBV4-3 to TRBJ2-7, with 10 bases lining up with TRBD2. J was trimmed by 1 base and V by 0 bases; bases with no gene match: 3. This CDR3 has 16 amino acids. Per the germline V gene, CDR1 is LGHNA and CDR2 is YSLEER. CDR3 nucleotide sequence: TGCGCCAGCAGCCAAGAGGATAGCGGGGGGTCCTACGAGCAGTACTTC. Residues: CASSQEDSGGSYEQYF.

The rearrangement joins TRBV6-5 to TRBJ2-7; 13 nucleotides agree with TRBD2. The V gene end was trimmed by 2 bases and the J gene end by 2 bases; junction bases not matched to a gene: 3. The germline V gene has CDR1 MNHEY and CDR2 SVGAGI. The CDR3 contains 16 residues. CDR3 nucleotide sequence: TGTGCCAGCAGTTACCTACTAGCGGGAGGGCCCTACGAGCAGTACTTC. Encoded protein: CASSYLLAGGPYEQYF.

The CDR3 DNA is TGTGCCAGTAGCCAGAGGGTTTCTAGGGAAGCTTTCTTT. This translates into CASSQRVSREAFF. The genes are TRBV19 and TRBJ1-1; no clear D gene. The V gene's germline CDR1 is LNHDA and CDR2 SQIVND (reference sequence). This CDR3 has 13 amino acids. Between the trimmed V and J ends, which lost 6 bases and 8 bases, there was a span of 16 bases. The full variable domain, completed using reference TRBV19 and TRBJ1-1, is DGGITQSPKYLFRKEGQNVTLSCEQNLNHDAMYWYRQDPGQGLRLIYYSQIVNDFQKGDIAEGYSVSREKKESFPLTVTSAQKNPTAFYLCASSQRVSREAFFGQGTRLTVV.

As concerns this clone: One end of the junction varies from germline; a read error may be responsible. The V and J genes are TRBV7-9 and TRBJ2-7; TRBD2 might be the D (6 bases). The length of the CDR3 is 16 residues. The germline CDR1 and CDR2 sequences are SEHNR and FQNEAQ (reference sequence). The chain's CDR3 is CSSSSTGGRTDYEQYF. CDR3 sequence (DNA): TGTTCCAGCAGCTCCACCGGGGGACGGACTGACTACGAGCAGTACTTC.

This clone has a handful of counts. The chain recombines TRBV30 with TRBJ2-3, with 8 bases identical to TRBD2. The CDR3 consists of 14 residues. V lost 3 bases to trimming and J lost 5 bases; unmatched junction nucleotides: 7. The germline CDR1 and CDR2 sequences are GTSNPN and SVGIG (reference sequence). The CDR3, as DNA: TGTGCCTGGAGGGTAGGGGCGGGAGGAGATACGCAGTATTTT. It specifies CAWRVGAGGDTQYF.

Only one count was recorded for this clone. This sequence joins TRBV7-3 and TRBJ2-7; perhaps TRBD2 as D (6 bases). Trimming took off 1 base at V and 6 bases at J, with 16 bases between the two ends. The CDR3 covers 15 residues. Looked up from germline, CDR1 is SGHTA and CDR2 is FQGTGA. The CDR3 loop reads CASSLNGGATAEQYF. Written as DNA, the CDR3 is TGTGCCAGCAGCTTAAACGGCGGGGCCACCGCCGAGCAGTACTTC.

The chain couples TRBV4-3 to TRBJ2-3; 7 nucleotides line up with TRBD2. Germline assignment: CDR1 LGHNA and CDR2 YSLEER. The CDR3 has 16 residues. J gave up 0 bases and V 4 bases, and 7 bases lay outside the gene matches. CDR3 protein: CASSRTASGSTDTQYF. In DNA, the CDR3 is TGCGCCAGCAGCCGAACGGCTAGCGGCAGCACAGATACGCAGTATTTT.

This chain links TRBV28 with TRBJ1-2; TRBD1 matches at 11 bases. J lost 4 bases, V lost 5 bases, and 6 bases had no gene match. Germline V lookup: CDR1 MDHEN, CDR2 SYDVKM. The CDR3 extends over 15 amino acids. The CDR3 DNA reads as TGTGCCAGCAGTAGACCGGGACAGGGGGTCTATGGCTACACCTTC. Translated, it gives CASSRPGQGVYGYTF.

In this sample, this clone turned up a few times. CDR3 loop: CASSAQTSTAEQFF. The CDR3 DNA is TGTGCCAGCAGCGCCCAGACTAGTACGGCTGAGCAGTTCTTC. This sequence joins TRBV11-2 and TRBJ2-1; D is perhaps TRBD2 (6 bases). This CDR3 has 14 amino acids. V was trimmed by 5 bases and J by 9 bases, leaving 17 bases between them. CDR1 SGHAT and CDR2 FQNNGV come from the germline V gene.